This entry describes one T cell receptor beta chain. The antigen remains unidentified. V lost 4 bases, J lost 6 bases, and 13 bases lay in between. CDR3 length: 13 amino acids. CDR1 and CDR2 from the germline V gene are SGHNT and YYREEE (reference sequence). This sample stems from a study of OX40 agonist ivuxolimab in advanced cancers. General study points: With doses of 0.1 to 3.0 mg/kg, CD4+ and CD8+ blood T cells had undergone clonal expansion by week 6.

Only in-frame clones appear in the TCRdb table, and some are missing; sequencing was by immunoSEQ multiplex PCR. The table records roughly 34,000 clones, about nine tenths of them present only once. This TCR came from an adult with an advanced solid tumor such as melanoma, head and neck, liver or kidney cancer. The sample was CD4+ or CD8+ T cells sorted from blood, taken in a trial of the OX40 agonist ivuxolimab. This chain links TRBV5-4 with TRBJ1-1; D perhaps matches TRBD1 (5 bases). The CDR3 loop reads CASSRDRVSEAFF. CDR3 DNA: TGTGCCAGCAGCCGGGACCGAGTCTCTGAAGCTTTCTTT.